This T cell receptor (beta chain) was sequenced for a study of cytomegalovirus exposure and HLA in healthy donors. PCR primers comprised 60 Vbeta and 13 Jbeta primers. Data came from immunoSEQ multiplex PCR; TCRdb stores just in-frame clones and leaves some out. The sample lists some 210,000 clones, approximately 83% seen once, with about a tenth in the top ten. Study results and caveats: Information on immune exposure was restricted to one variable (CMV serostatus). Exclusion as indistinguishable affected some V segments, including TRBV6-2 and TRBV6-3.

Per the germline V gene, CDR1 is SGHRS and CDR2 is YFSETQ. With 6 bases clipped from V and 6 bases from J, the junction kept 3 bases outside the gene matches. The CDR3 runs to 14 residues. With regard to this clone: Its antigen is currently unknown.

The chain uses TRBV5-1 and TRBJ2-2, with TRBD2 matching 12 bases. The sequence came from a woman aged 50 to 65 in good health and CMV-seropositive. The sample was PBMCs. CDR3 amino acids: CASTASGGAGELFF. The CDR3 coding sequence is TGCGCCAGCACGGCTAGCGGGGGGGCCGGGGAGCTGTTTTTT.